The 4 T cell receptor beta chains reported below all come from one sample, sequenced in a study of human T cells and chemical hapten exposure. MiXCR, run by TCRdb on the RACE reads, gives a single entry per CDR3 protein. The repertoire holds 210,000 or so distinct CDR3 sequences, with about 25% as singletons. The sample's time point: patch test 3, about 24 weeks after DPC sensitization. The treatment was: therapeutic diphenylcyclopropenone sensitization with weekly scalp DPC. The sequencing here drew on whole blood, taken in connection with sensitization to the hapten diphenylcyclopropenone (DPC). The source is a woman between 40 and 50 years old with alopecia areata. Some clones in this sample may be carry-over from other donors' samples.

V gene TRBV2 combines with J gene TRBJ1-5; 9 nucleotides match TRBD1. V gave up 5 bases and J gave up 7 bases; unmatched junction bases: 12. Germline V gene data show CDR1 as SNHLY and CDR2 as FYNNEI. The CDR3 loop spans 16 amino acids. CDR3: CASSFVLQGAGQPQHF. CDR3 DNA: TGTGCCAGCAGTTTCGTTTTACAGGGGGCCGGCCAGCCCCAGCATTTT.

For the CDR3, the DNA is TGTGCCACCAGCAGAGACTCGGACCCCACAGATACGCAGTATTTT. Amino acid sequence: CATSRDSDPTDTQYF. The chain uses TRBV15 and TRBJ2-3; D is undetermined. The CDR3 loop spans 15 amino acids. V was trimmed by 0 bases and J by 2 bases, leaving 9 bases between them. From germline, CDR1 is LNHNV and CDR2 YYDKDF (reference sequence).

The V gene is TRBV28, the J gene TRBJ1-2; 11 nucleotides match TRBD1. Germline V lookup: CDR1 MDHEN, CDR2 SYDVKM. The CDR3 has 16 residues. The ends lost 2 bases at V and 6 bases at J; junction bases unmatched: 8. The CDR3 protein is CASSLDSAGQGDGYTF. As DNA, the CDR3 is TGTGCCAGCAGTTTAGATAGTGCGGGACAGGGGGATGGCTACACCTTC.

The chain recombines TRBV7-9 with TRBJ1-5; D perhaps matches TRBD1 (5 bases). This CDR3 region has 14 residues. V was trimmed by 5 bases and J by 5 bases, leaving 13 bases between them. Per germline, CDR1 SEHNR and CDR2 FQNEAQ (reference sequence). This chain's CDR3 is CASSNRDGDQPQHF. The CDR3 DNA follows: TGTGCCAGCAGCAACCGGGACGGCGATCAGCCCCAGCATTTT.